What follows are 27 T cell receptor beta chains derived from one specimen sequenced in a study of shared clonotypes between healthy human individuals (dated by TCRdb to 2020 to 2022). Receptor libraries were prepared by the immunoSEQ multiplex PCR assay. TCRdb retrieved this table from immuneACCESS and kept in-frame rearrangements only. Not all clones are present; in checked studies, unresolved V genes account for under half, and no reason is known for the remainder. The sample data list approximately 2,000,000 clones, and about 94% of these were observed just once. Under 2% of the sample is taken by the ten largest. CD8 naive samples consisted of CD45RO-negative cells that were positively selected for CCR7, yielding a CD45RA+CCR7+ population without TemRA cells. Specimen: naive CD8+ T cells from PBMCs. The meaning of the sample's cell subset or site label: CD45RA+CCR7+. The receptors were sampled from a man between 18 and 35 years old in good health. Some clones in this sample may be carry-over from other donors' samples.

The chain joins TRBV7-6 to TRBJ2-7, with D tentatively TRBD1 or TRBD2 (5 bases each). Between the trimmed V and J ends, which lost 5 bases and 7 bases, there was a span of 15 bases. The CDR3 runs to 13 residues. Germline values: CDR1 SGHVS, CDR2 FNYEAQ. CDR3 residues: CASSPGTPIEQYF. The CDR3 nucleotides read TGTGCCAGCAGCCCCGGGACCCCAATTGAGCAGTACTTC.

This clone was observed a single time. J is TRBJ2-5 and V is TRBV2; D unresolved. The J call may be faulty, since TRBJ2-7 better matches the DNA end. CDR3 size: 14 residues. In germline, CDR1 is SNHLY, CDR2 FYNNEI. CDR3 in DNA: TGTGCCACAAACAACCCTAAAACCTCCTACGAGCAGTACTTC. Protein sequence: CATNNPKTSYEQYF.

The chain employs TRBV6-1 and TRBJ2-1, with D perhaps matching TRBD1 or TRBD2 (5 bases each). Germline loops: CDR1 MNHNS, CDR2 SASEGT. CDR3 length equals 16 residues. V lost 3 bases and J 2 bases, leaving 14 bases between the germline ends. The CDR3 nucleotides read TGTGCCAGCAGTGATAGAGGGGAAGATACCTACAATGAGCAGTTCTTC. Its protein is CASSDRGEDTYNEQFF.

This chain joins TRBV13 and TRBJ1-1; D is perhaps TRBD1 (5 bases). This CDR3 has 15 amino acids. CDR1 PRHDT and CDR2 FYEKMQ come from the germline V gene (reference sequence). The ends were cut back, 3 bases at V and 2 bases at J, with 13 bases in the middle. CDR3 sequence (DNA): TGTGCCAGCAGCTTGGGTGCAGGGACTAACACTGAAGCTTTCTTT. It encodes CASSLGAGTNTEAFF.

Details on this clone: Distinct nucleotide sequences in the sample also encode this CDR3. The chain's CDR3 is CASSSRGPNTEAFF. Here the CDR3 DNA reads TGTGCCAGCAGTTCACGGGGGCCGAACACTGAAGCTTTCTTT. The rearrangement links TRBV27 to TRBJ1-1; perhaps TRBD1 as D (6 bases). CDR1 is MNHEY and CDR2 is SMNVEV in the germline V gene (reference sequence). Trimming removed 4 bases from V and 1 base from J, with 10 bases in between. The CDR3 totals 14 residues.

The chain has TRBV27 and TRBJ2-7, with 9 bases that match TRBD2. CDR3 length: 17 residues. The germline gives CDR1 MNHEY, CDR2 SMNVEV (reference sequence). V was pared by 2 bases and J by 1 base, with 9 bases of the junction left unmatched. CDR3 region: CASSLAVAGVKSYEQYF. In DNA, the CDR3 is TGTGCCAGCAGTTTAGCGGTAGCGGGAGTAAAGTCCTACGAGCAGTACTTC.

The V call is TRBV19, the J call TRBJ2-1; 13 bases align to TRBD2. The CDR3 is made up of 20 amino acids. Germline assignment: CDR1 LNHDA and CDR2 SQIVND (reference sequence). The J segment lost 0 bases and the V segment lost 7 bases, leaving 15 bases of the junction unmatched. This CDR3 is CASISTGTSGANSSYNEQFF. As DNA, the CDR3 is TGTGCCAGTATTTCAACCGGGACTAGCGGGGCCAACAGCTCCTACAATGAGCAGTTCTTC.

The chain joins TRBV21-1 to TRBJ1-3; the D call TRBD1 from the table was never checked on the DNA. TRBV21-1 is a pseudogene segment. CDR3 length: 15 amino acids. CDR3 sequence reads: CASGTGESSGNTIYF. CDR3 in DNA: TGTGCCAGCGGGACAGGGGAATCTTCTGGAAACACCATATATTTT.

The chain carries TRBV28 and TRBJ2-1, with D unresolved. CDR3 length: 13 residues. V was pared by 3 bases and J by 4 bases, with 7 bases between. Germline CDR1 is MDHEN and CDR2 is SYDVKM. CDR3 in amino acids: CASSLFSYNEQFF. The CDR3, as DNA: TGTGCCAGCAGTTTGTTCAGTTACAATGAGCAGTTCTTC.

The J gene is TRBJ1-2, the V gene TRBV27; a possible D gene is TRBD1 (6 bases). The CDR3 has 13 residues. From germline, CDR1 is MNHEY and CDR2 SMNVEV (reference sequence). The V and J ends lost 4 bases and 4 bases respectively, with 10 bases between them. The chain's CDR3 is CASSWGRTYGYTF. Here the CDR3 DNA reads TGTGCCAGCAGTTGGGGGCGAACCTATGGCTACACCTTC.

This clone appeared a single time. The rearrangement uses TRBV19 and TRBJ1-5; 7 bases line up with TRBD1. Germline CDR1 LNHDA, CDR2 SQIVND (reference sequence). J was trimmed by 4 bases and V by 6 bases; bases with no gene match: 6. The CDR3 totals 14 residues. CDR3 sequence (DNA): TGTGCCAGTAGGTCCGGGACAGTGAATCAGCCCCAGCATTTT. Translating it yields CASRSGTVNQPQHF.

The chain links TRBV6-1 to TRBJ2-7, with TRBD1 identical over 8 bases. Germline V gives CDR1 MNHNS, CDR2 SASEGT. V lost 4 bases to trimming and J lost 3 bases; unmatched junction nucleotides: 11. The CDR3 loop spans 16 amino acids. The CDR3 loop is CASSGGTGKVGYEQYF. Written as DNA, the CDR3 is TGTGCCAGCAGTGGTGGGACAGGCAAAGTCGGCTACGAGCAGTACTTC.

The V and J genes are TRBV15 and TRBJ2-2, with TRBD2 matching 10 bases. Germline V lookup: CDR1 LNHNV, CDR2 YYDKDF (reference sequence). The CDR3 totals 16 residues. J gave up 7 bases and V 4 bases, and 9 bases lay outside the gene matches. The CDR3 coding sequence is TGTGCCACCAGCAATTGGCTAGCGGGAGTTGGCGGGGAGCTGTTTTTT. Translating gives CATSNWLAGVGGELFF.

The chain uses TRBV9 and TRBJ2-7; 7 nucleotides align to TRBD1. V was clipped by 3 bases and J by 0 bases; unmatched bases: 6. The CDR3 runs 15 residues. The germline gives CDR1 SGDLS, CDR2 YYNGEE. The CDR3 nucleotides are TGTGCCAGCAGCGGCGGAGCAGGGGGCTCCTACGAGCAGTACTTC. This translates into CASSGGAGGSYEQYF. The complete variable domain, with remaining parts taken from reference TRBV9 and TRBJ2-7, reads DSGVTQTPKHLITATGQRVTLRCSPRSGDLSVYWYQQSLDQGLQFLIQYYNGEERAKGNILERFSAQQFPDLHSELNLSSLELGDSALYFCASSGGAGGSYEQYFGPGTRLTVT.

This rearrangement joins TRBV2 to TRBJ2-7; 7 nucleotides line up with TRBD2. Germline assignment: CDR1 SNHLY and CDR2 FYNNEI. V shed 8 bases, J shed 2 bases, and the junction held 15 bases outside the gene matches. This CDR3 is built from 16 residues. This chain's CDR3 is CASLMSLLASAYEQYF. The CDR3, as DNA: TGTGCCAGCTTGATGAGTTTACTAGCGAGTGCCTACGAGCAGTACTTC.

The gene calls are TRBV28 and TRBJ2-1, with TRBD2 identical over 15 bases. J lost 8 bases, V lost 5 bases, and 7 bases had no gene match. The CDR3 runs 16 residues. Germline V lookup: CDR1 MDHEN, CDR2 SYDVKM. The CDR3 DNA reads TGTGCCAGCAGTCTTGGGACTAGCGGGAGGAGATATGAGCAGTTCTTC. Translating it yields CASSLGTSGRRYEQFF. Complete variable domain (other parts from reference TRBV28 and TRBJ2-1): DVKVTQSSRYLVKRTGEKVFLECVQDMDHENMFWYRQDPGLGLRLIYFSYDVKMKEKGDIPEGYSVSREKKERFSLILESASTNQTSMYLCASSLGTSGRRYEQFFGPGTRLTVL.

The CDR3 region has the DNA TGTGCCAGCAGTCCCGACAGACCCACAGATACGCAGTATTTT. This encodes CASSPDRPTDTQYF. The chain joins TRBV28 to TRBJ2-3, with D maybe TRBD1 (5 bases). V shed 5 bases and J shed 2 bases, with 11 bases lying between them. Germline V lookup: CDR1 MDHEN, CDR2 SYDVKM. This CDR3 spans 14 amino acids.

The rearrangement links TRBV13 to TRBJ2-7; 9 positions match TRBD2. J was trimmed by 3 bases and V by 0 bases; bases with no gene match: 3. The CDR3 contains 15 residues. Germline CDR1 is PRHDT and CDR2 is FYEKMQ (reference sequence). CDR3 DNA: TGTGCCAGCAGCTTAGGACTAGCGGGTTACTACGAGCAGTACTTC. This sequence encodes CASSLGLAGYYEQYF.

The table lists this clone with a few counts. This CDR3 is also generated by other DNA sequences in the sample. The J gene is TRBJ1-1, the V gene TRBV19; the D is unclear. V was trimmed by 2 bases and J by 1 base, leaving 2 bases between them. Germline V gives CDR1 LNHDA, CDR2 SQIVND (reference sequence). The CDR3 has 12 residues. The CDR3 loop is CASSIWNTEAFF. Written as DNA, the CDR3 is TGTGCCAGTAGTATATGGAACACTGAAGCTTTCTTT.

V is TRBV7-2 and J is TRBJ1-1; D not certain. Trimming pared 3 bases from V and 4 bases from J, leaving 21 bases between. The CDR3 loop spans 17 amino acids. Germline V gene data show CDR1 as SGHTA and CDR2 as FQGNSA. CDR3 sequence: CASSFLTVTDGFTEAFF. As DNA, the CDR3 is TGTGCCAGCAGCTTTCTTACAGTAACGGACGGCTTCACTGAAGCTTTCTTT.

This chain links TRBV28 with TRBJ1-1, with a weak D call TRBD1 (5 bases). V was trimmed by 7 bases and J by 1 base, leaving 16 bases between them. CDR1 and CDR2 from the germline V gene are MDHEN and SYDVKM. The length of the CDR3 is 15 residues. For the CDR3, the DNA is TGTGCCAGCAATACTCCGGGGGAAGGGAACACTGAAGCTTTCTTT. As protein: CASNTPGEGNTEAFF. The full variable domain, with the rest looked up from reference TRBV28 and TRBJ1-1, is DVKVTQSSRYLVKRTGEKVFLECVQDMDHENMFWYRQDPGLGLRLIYFSYDVKMKEKGDIPEGYSVSREKKERFSLILESASTNQTSMYLCASNTPGEGNTEAFFGQGTRLTVV.

This clone was counted between two and nine times. V usage is TRBV9 and J usage is TRBJ1-1, with D hard to call. Germline assignment: CDR1 SGDLS and CDR2 YYNGEE. The V and J ends lost 3 bases and 1 base respectively, with 13 bases between them. This CDR3 spans 15 amino acids. The CDR3 nucleotides read TGTGCCAGCAGCGCTACAATTACAGAGAACACTGAAGCTTTCTTT. Translated: CASSATITENTEAFF.

With respect to this clone: The same CDR3 is also encoded by other DNA sequences in this sample. The genes are TRBV7-2 and TRBJ1-5; maybe TRBD1 (5 bases). CDR1 is SGHTA and CDR2 is FQGNSA in the germline V gene. The CDR3 is 15 amino acids. The germline V and J ends were trimmed by 3 bases and 0 bases, with 9 bases remaining between them. This CDR3 reads CASSLGPYSNQPQHF. The CDR3 region has the DNA TGTGCCAGCAGCTTGGGGCCATATAGCAATCAGCCCCAGCATTTT.

The chain couples TRBV6-1 to TRBJ1-2; D not resolved. CDR1 and CDR2 from the germline V gene are MNHNS and SASEGT. The V end lost 8 bases, the J end lost 8 bases, and 24 bases lay between the germline ends. There are 15 residues in the CDR3. In DNA, the CDR3 is TGTGCCAGCGGTGGAGTTCGCCCGGGTTTCTACGGCTACACCTTC. Translation gives CASGGVRPGFYGYTF.

With regard to this clone: At the DNA level, this CDR3 is encoded by other sequences in the same sample as well. The rearrangement uses TRBV25-1 and TRBJ2-1; no clear D gene. The ends were cut back, 6 bases at V and 10 bases at J, with 10 bases in the middle. The CDR3 has 11 residues. Looked up from germline, CDR1 is MGHDK and CDR2 is SYGVNS. CDR3 DNA sequence: TGTGCCAGCAGCGAGGTTGGGGAGCAGTTCTTC. Protein product: CASSEVGEQFF. Looking up the rest from reference TRBV25-1 and TRBJ2-1 gives the full variable domain: EADIYQTPRYLVIGTGKKITLECSQTMGHDKMYWYQQDPGMELHLIHYSYGVNSTEKGDLSSESTVSRIRTEHFPLTLESARPSHTSQYLCASSEVGEQFFGPGTRLTVL.

This CDR3 reads CASSLPGADTQYF. CDR3 nucleotides: TGTGCCAGCAGCCTCCCCGGGGCAGATACGCAGTATTTT. The V and J genes are TRBV9 and TRBJ2-3; D possibly corresponds to TRBD2 (5 bases). The CDR3 totals 13 residues. V shed 4 bases and J shed 4 bases, with 10 bases lying between them. The germline V gene encodes CDR1 SGDLS and CDR2 YYNGEE.

The chain is built from TRBV5-6 and TRBJ1-1, with D hard to call. The CDR3 consists of 11 residues. The germline CDR1 and CDR2 sequences are SGHDT and YYEEEE. V was clipped by 0 bases and J by 10 bases, with 7 bases between them. The CDR3: CASSLGGVAFF. The CDR3 DNA sequence: TGTGCCAGCAGCTTGGGAGGCGTAGCTTTCTTT.